The clone carrying this T cell receptor (beta chain) was observed a few times. Each diabetic donor fulfilled classification criteria for either type 1 or type 2. Other autoimmune diseases and infections within the past four weeks excluded donors. The record originates from a study of type 1 and type 2 diabetes patients. Germline V lookup: CDR1 DFQATT, CDR2 SNEGSKA (reference sequence). V lost 4 bases, J lost 1 base, and 6 bases stayed unmatched. This CDR3 spans 15 amino acids. PCR was run on genomic DNA. Multiplex PCR with 30 forward and 13 reverse primers amplified the TCR beta CDR3. TCRdb called the multiplex PCR reads again in MiXCR, with one record for every CDR3 protein. Here the sample spans a few hundred thousand distinct CDR3 sequences, roughly 50% being singletons.

The specimen sequenced was peripheral blood mononuclear cells (PBMCs). The receptor's source is a man younger than 35 with type 2 diabetes. This sequence joins TRBV20-1 and TRBJ2-7; TRBD2 matches at 11 bases. The CDR3 reads CSANPTSGGSYEQYF. The CDR3 DNA sequence: TGCAGTGCTAACCCAACTAGCGGGGGATCCTACGAGCAGTACTTC.